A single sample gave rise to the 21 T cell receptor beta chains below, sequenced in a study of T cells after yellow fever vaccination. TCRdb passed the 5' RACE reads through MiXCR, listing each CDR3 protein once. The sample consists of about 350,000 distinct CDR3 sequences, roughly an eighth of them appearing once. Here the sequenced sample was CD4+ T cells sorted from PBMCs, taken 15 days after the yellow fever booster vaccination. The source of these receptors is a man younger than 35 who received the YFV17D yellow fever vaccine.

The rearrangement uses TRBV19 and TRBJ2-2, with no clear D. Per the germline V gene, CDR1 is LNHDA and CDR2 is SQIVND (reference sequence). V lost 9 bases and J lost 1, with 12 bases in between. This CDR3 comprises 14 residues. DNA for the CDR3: TGTGCCAGCTCAATGCGGAGGAACACCGGGGAGCTGTTTTTT. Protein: CASSMRRNTGELFF.

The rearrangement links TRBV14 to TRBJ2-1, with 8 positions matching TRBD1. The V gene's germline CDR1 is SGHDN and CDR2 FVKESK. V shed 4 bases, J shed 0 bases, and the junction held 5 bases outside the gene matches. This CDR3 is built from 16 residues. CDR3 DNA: TGTGCCAGCAGCCCTCACGGACAGGGCTCCTACAATGAGCAGTTCTTC. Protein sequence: CASSPHGQGSYNEQFF.

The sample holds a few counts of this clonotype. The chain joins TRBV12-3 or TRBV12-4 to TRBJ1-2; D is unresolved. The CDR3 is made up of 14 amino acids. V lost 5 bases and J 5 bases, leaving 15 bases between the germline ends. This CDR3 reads CASSPPARPYGYTF. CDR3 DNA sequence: TGTGCCAGCAGTCCCCCAGCCCGTCCATATGGCTACACCTTC.

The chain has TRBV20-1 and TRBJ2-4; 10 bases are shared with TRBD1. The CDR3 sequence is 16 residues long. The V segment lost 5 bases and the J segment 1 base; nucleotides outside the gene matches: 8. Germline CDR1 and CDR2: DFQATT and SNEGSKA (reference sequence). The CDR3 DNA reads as TGCAGTGCTCCTGGGACAGGGGAGGCGGCCAAAAACATTCAGTACTTC. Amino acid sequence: CSAPGTGEAAKNIQYF.

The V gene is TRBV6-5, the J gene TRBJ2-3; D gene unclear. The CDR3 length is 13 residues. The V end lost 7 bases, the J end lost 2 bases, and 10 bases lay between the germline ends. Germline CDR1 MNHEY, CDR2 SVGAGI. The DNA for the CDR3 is TGTGCCAGCAACGGATTGAACACAGATACGCAGTATTTT. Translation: CASNGLNTDTQYF.

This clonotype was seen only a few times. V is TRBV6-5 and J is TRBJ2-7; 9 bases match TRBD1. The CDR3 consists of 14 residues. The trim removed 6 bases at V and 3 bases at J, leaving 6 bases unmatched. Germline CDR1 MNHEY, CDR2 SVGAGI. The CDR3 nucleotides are TGTGCCAGCAGACAGGGGGCGGACCGCTACGAGCAGTACTTC. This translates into CASRQGADRYEQYF.

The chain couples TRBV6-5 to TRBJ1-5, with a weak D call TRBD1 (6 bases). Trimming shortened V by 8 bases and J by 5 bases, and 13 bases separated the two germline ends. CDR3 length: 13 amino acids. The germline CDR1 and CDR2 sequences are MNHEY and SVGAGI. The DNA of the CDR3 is TGTGCCAGCCTTCAGGGGCCTTATCAGCCCCAGCATTTT. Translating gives CASLQGPYQPQHF.

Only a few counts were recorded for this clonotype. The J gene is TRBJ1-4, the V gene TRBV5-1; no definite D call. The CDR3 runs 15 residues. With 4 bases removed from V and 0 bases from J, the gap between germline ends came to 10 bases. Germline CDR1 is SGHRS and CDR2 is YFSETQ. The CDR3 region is CASSPGSATNEKLFF. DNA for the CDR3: TGCGCCAGCAGCCCCGGAAGTGCAACTAATGAAAAACTGTTTTTT.

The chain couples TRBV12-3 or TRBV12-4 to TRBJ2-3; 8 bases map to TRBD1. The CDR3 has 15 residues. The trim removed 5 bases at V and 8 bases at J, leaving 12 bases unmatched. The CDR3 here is CASSRGTGPAGTQYF. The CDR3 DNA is TGTGCCAGCAGTAGAGGGACAGGCCCAGCGGGTACGCAGTATTTT.

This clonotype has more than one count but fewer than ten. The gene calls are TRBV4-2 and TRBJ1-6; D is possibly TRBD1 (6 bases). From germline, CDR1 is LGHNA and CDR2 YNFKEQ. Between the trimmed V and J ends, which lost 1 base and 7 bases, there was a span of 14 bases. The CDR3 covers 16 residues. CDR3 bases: TGTGCCAGCAGCCAAGGGCTGGGGGGGCTAAATTCACCCCTCCACTTT. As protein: CASSQGLGGLNSPLHF.

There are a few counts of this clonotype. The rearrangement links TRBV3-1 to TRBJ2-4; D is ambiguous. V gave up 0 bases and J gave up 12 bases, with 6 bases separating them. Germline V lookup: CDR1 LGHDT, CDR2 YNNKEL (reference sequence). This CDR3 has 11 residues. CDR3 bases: TGTGCCAGCAGCCAAGATGGCGCTCAGTACTTC. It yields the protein CASSQDGAQYF. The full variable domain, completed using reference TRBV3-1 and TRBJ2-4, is DTAVSQTPKYLVTQMGNDKSIKCEQNLGHDTMYWYKQDSKKFLKIMFSYNNKELIINETVPNRFSPKSPDKAHLNLHINSLELGDSAVYFCASSQDGAQYFGAGTRLSVL.

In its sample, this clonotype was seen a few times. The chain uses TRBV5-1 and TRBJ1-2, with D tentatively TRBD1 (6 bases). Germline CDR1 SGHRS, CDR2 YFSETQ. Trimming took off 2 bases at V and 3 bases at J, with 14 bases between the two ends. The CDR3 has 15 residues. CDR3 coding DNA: TGCGCCAGCAGCTTACAGGGATCTCTCGACTATGGCTACACCTTC. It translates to CASSLQGSLDYGYTF.

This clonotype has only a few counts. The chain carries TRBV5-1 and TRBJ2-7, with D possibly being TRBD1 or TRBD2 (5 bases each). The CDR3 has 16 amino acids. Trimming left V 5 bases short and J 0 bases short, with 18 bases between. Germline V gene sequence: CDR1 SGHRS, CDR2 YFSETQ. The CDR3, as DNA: TGCGCCAGCAGACCCGGGACCCCTCGCCCCTCCTACGAGCAGTACTTC. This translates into CASRPGTPRPSYEQYF.

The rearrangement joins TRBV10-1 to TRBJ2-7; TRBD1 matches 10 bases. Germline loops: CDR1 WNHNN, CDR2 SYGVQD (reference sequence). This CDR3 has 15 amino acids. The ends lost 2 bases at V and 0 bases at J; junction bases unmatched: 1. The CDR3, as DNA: TGCGCCAGCAGTGAGGGACAGGGGGTCTCCTACGAGCAGTACTTC. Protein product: CASSEGQGVSYEQYF.

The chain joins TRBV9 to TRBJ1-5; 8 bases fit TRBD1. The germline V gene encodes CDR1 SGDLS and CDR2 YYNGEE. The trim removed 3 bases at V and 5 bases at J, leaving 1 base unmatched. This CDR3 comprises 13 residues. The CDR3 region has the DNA TGTGCCAGCAGCGACAGGGGGGATCAGCCCCAGCATTTT. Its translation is CASSDRGDQPQHF.

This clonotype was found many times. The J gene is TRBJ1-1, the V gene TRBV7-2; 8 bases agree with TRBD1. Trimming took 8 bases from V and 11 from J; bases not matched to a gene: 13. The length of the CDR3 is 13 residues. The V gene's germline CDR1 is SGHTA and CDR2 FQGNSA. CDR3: CASEQGGNPVAFF. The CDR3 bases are TGTGCCAGCGAACAGGGGGGAAATCCGGTCGCTTTCTTT.

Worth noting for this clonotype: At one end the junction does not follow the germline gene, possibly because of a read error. The CDR3 spells CASSFSSSGGQETQYF. CDR3 sequence (DNA): TGTGCTAGCAGCTTCTCTAGTTCAGGGGGCCAAGAGACCCAGTACTTC. The chain joins TRBV7-7 to TRBJ2-5; 7 bases agree with TRBD1. From germline, CDR1 is SSHAT and CDR2 FNYEAQ (reference sequence). This CDR3 comprises 16 residues.

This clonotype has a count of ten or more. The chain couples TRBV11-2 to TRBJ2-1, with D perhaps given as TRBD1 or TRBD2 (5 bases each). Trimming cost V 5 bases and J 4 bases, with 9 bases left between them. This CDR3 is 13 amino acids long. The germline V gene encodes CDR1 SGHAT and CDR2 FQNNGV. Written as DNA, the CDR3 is TGTGCCAGCAGCCCGGGACGTTACAATGAGCAGTTCTTC. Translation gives CASSPGRYNEQFF.

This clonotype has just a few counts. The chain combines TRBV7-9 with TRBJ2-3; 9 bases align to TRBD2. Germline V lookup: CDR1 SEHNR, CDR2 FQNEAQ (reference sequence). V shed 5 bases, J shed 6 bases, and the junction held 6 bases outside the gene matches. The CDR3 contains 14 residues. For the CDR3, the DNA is TGTGCCAGCAGCCAGGGACTAGCATCGGATACGCAGTATTTT. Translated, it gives CASSQGLASDTQYF.

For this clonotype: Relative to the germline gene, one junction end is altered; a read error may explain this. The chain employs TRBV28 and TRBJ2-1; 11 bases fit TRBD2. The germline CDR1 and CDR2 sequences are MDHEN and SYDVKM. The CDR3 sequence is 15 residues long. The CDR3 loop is CASVTSGGGTNEQFF. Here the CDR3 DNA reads TGCGCCAGCGTAACTAGCGGGGGAGGGACCAATGAGCAGTTCTTC. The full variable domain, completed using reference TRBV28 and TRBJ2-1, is DVKVTQSSRYLVKRTGEKVFLECVQDMDHENMFWYRQDPGLGLRLIYFSYDVKMKEKGDIPEGYSVSREKKERFSLILESASTNQTSMYLCASVTSGGGTNEQFFGPGTRLTVL.

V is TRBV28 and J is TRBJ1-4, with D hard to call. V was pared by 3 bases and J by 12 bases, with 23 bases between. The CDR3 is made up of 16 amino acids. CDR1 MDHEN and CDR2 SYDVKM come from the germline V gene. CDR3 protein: CASSLLELTAERELFF. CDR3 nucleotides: TGTGCCAGCAGTTTGTTGGAATTGACGGCAGAGCGTGAACTGTTTTTT.